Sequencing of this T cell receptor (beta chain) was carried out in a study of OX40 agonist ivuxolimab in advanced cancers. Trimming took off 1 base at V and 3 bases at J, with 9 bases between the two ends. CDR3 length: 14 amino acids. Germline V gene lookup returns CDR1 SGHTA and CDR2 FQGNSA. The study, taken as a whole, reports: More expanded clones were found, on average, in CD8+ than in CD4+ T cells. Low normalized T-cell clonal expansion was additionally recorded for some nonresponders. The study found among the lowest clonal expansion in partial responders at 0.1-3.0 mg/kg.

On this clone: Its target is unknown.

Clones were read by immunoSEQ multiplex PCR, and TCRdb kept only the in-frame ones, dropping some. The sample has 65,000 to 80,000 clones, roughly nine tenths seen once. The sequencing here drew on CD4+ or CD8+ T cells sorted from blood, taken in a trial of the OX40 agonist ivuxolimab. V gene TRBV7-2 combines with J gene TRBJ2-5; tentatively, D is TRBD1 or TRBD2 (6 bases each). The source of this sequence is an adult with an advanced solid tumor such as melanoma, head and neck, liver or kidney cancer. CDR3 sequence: CASSLGGGKETQYF. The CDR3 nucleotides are TGTGCCAGCAGCTTAGGAGGGGGGAAAGAGACCCAGTACTTC.